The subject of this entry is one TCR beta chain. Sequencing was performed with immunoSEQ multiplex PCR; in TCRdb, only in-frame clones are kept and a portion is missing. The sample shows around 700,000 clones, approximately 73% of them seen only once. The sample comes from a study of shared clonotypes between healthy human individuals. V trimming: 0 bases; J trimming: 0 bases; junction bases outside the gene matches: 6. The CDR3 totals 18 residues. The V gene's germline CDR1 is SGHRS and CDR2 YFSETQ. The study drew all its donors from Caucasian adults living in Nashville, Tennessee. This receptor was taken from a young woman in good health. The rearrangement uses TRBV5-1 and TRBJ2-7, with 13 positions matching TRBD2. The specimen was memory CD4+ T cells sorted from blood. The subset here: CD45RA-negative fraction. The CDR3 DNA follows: TGCGCCAGCAGCTTGGGGGGACTAGCGGGACCAAGCTCCTACGAGCAGTACTTC. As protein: CASSLGGLAGPSSYEQYF.